This T cell receptor (beta chain) was observed in a study of T cell responses to AZD1222 COVID-19 vaccine. Trimming pared 3 bases from V and 0 bases from J, leaving 9 bases between. The germline V gene has CDR1 KGHSH and CDR2 LQKENI. The CDR3 loop spans 14 amino acids. Study-wide findings and caveats: Spike-specific TCR breadth and depth rose after two AZD1222 doses. Clonal diversity may have been underestimated, and the donors were mostly white British, with more females than males.

The method was immunoSEQ multiplex PCR; TCRdb's version includes in-frame clones alone and lacks a portion of them. This table has around 110,000 clones, more than 75% appearing once. To note about this clone: Its antigen remains unknown.

The clonotype comes from an adult in good health. The sample here was peripheral blood, taken on day 0 of AZD1222 vaccination. The gene calls are TRBV18 and TRBJ2-7; TRBD2 might be the D (5 bases). This chain's CDR3 is CASSPGDHSYEQYF. As DNA, the CDR3 is TGTGCCAGCTCACCGGGAGACCACTCCTACGAGCAGTACTTC.